The TCR beta chain under discussion was sequenced for a study of response to subunit inactivated influenza vaccine. The trim removed 1 base at V and 3 bases at J, leaving 2 bases unmatched. CDR1 is KGHSH and CDR2 is LQKENI in the germline V gene. The CDR3 extends over 14 amino acids. This clonotype was recorded a few times. TCRdb itself ran the RT-PCR reads through MiXCR, one entry per CDR3 protein. The sample consists of a few hundred thousand distinct CDR3 sequences, just over 20% of them appearing once. The starting material was PBMCs from blood, obtained about 20 months after vaccination. The J gene is TRBJ1-2, the V gene TRBV18; TRBD1 matches at 7 bases. The receptor was isolated from a man in his fifties or sixties who received an inactivated influenza vaccine. DNA for the CDR3: TGTGCCAGCTCACCACAGGGGACAGACTATGGCTACACCTTC. It yields the protein CASSPQGTDYGYTF.